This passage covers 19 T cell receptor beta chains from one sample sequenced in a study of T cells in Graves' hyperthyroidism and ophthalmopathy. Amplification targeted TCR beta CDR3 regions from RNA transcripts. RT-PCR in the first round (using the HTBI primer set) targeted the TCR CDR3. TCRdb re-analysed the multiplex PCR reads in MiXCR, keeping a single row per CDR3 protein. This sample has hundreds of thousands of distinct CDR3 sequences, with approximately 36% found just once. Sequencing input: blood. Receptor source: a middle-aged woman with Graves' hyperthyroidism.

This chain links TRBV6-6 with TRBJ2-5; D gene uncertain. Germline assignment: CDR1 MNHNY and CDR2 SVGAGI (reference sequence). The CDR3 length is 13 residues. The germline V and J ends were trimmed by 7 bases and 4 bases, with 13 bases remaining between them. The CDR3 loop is CASTRNIRETQYF. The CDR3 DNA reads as TGTGCCAGCACCCGCAATATAAGAGAGACCCAGTACTTC.

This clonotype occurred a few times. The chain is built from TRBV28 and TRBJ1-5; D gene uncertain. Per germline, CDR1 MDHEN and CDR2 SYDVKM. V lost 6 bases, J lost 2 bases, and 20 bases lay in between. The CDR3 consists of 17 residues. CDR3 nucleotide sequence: TGTGCCAGCAGGGTGTCGTGGGAGGGTTCGGGCAATCAGCCCCAGCATTTT. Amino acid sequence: CASRVSWEGSGNQPQHF.

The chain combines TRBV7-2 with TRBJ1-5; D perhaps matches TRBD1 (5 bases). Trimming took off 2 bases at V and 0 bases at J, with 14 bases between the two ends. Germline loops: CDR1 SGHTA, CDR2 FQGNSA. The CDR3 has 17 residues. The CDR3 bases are TGTGCCAGCAGCTTAACAGCGGGACGGAATAGCAATCAGCCCCAGCATTTT. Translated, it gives CASSLTAGRNSNQPQHF.

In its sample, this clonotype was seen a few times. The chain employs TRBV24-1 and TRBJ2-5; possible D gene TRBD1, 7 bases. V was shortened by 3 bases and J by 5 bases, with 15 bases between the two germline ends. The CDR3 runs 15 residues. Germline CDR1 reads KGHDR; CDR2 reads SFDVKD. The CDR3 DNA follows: TGTGCCACCAGTGATAGAGGAGGGGGCACGGAGACCCAGTACTTC. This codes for CATSDRGGGTETQYF.

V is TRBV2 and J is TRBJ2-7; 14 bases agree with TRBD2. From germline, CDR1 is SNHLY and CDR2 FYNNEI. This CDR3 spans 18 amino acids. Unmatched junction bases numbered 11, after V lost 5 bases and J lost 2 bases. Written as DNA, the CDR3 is TGTGCCAGCAGTACCAGACTAGCGGGAGGGCCTCGGACCTACGAGCAGTACTTC. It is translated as CASSTRLAGGPRTYEQYF.

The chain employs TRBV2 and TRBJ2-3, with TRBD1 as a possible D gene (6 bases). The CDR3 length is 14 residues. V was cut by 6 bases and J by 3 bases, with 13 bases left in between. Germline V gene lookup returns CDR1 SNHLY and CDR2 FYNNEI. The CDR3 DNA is TGTGCCAGCAGAGTGGGGGCAACGACAGATACGCAGTATTTT. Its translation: CASRVGATTDTQYF.

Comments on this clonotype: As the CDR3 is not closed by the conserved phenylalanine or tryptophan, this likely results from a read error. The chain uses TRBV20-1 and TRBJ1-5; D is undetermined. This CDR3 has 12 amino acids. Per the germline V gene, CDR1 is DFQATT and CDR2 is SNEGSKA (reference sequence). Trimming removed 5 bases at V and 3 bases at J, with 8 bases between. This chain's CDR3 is CSAPEPNQPQHL. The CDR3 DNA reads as TGCAGTGCTCCCGAACCCAATCAGCCCCAGCATCTT.

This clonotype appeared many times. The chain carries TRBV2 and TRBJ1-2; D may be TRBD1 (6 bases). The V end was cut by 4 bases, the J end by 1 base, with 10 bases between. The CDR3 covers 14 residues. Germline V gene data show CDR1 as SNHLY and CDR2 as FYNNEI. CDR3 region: CASSVQGGNYGYTF. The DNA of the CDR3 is TGTGCCAGCAGTGTACAGGGCGGTAACTATGGCTACACCTTC.

CDR3 DNA: TGTGCCAGTAGTTCCCGGACCCTCACCGGGGAGCTGTTTTTT. It encodes CASSSRTLTGELFF. The chain couples TRBV19 to TRBJ2-2; the D is unclear. V lost 5 bases and J lost 4, with 11 bases in between. CDR3 length: 14 amino acids. Germline CDR1 and CDR2: LNHDA and SQIVND (reference sequence).

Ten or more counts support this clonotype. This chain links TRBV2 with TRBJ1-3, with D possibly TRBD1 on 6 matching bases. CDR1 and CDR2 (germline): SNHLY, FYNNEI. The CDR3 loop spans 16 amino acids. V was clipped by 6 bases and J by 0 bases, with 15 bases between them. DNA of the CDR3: TGTGCCAGCAGCTCCGGGACACCAAGCTCTGGAAACACCATATATTTT. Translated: CASSSGTPSSGNTIYF.

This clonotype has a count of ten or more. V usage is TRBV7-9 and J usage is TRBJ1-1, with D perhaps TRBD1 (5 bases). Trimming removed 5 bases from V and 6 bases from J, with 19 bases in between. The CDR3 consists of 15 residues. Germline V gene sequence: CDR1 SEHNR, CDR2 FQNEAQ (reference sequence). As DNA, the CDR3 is TGTGCCAGCAGCCCGAGGCAGGGTAAATTAGCTGAAGCTTTCTTT. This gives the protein CASSPRQGKLAEAFF.

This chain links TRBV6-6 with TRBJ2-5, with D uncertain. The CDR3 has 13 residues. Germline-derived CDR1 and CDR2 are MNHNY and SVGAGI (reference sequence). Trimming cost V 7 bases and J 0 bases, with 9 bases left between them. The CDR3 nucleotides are TGTGCCAGCACCCGATTCGACCAAGAGACCCAGTACTTC. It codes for CASTRFDQETQYF.

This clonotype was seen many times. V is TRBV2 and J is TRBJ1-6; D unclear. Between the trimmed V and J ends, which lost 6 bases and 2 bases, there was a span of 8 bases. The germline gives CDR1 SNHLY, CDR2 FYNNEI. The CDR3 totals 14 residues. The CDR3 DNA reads TGTGCCAGCAGGGGGTTCGCCTATAATTCACCCCTCCACTTT. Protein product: CASRGFAYNSPLHF.

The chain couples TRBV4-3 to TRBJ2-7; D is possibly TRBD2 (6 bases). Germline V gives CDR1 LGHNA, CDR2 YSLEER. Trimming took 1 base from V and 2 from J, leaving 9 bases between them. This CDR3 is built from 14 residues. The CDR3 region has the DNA TGCGCCAGCAGCCAAGTAGCGGAAACCTACGAGCAGTACTTC. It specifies CASSQVAETYEQYF.

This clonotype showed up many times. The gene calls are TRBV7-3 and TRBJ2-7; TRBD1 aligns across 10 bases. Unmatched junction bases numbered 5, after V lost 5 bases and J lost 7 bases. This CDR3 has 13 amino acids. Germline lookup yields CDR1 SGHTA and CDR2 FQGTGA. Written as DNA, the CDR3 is TGTGCCAGCAGCCCAGACAGGGGGCGTGAGCAGTACTTC. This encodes CASSPDRGREQYF.

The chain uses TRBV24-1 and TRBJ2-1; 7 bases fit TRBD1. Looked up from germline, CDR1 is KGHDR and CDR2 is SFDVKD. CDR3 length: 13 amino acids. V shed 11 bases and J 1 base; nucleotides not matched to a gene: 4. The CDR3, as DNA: TGTGCCATCCAACAGGGGTCCTACAATGAGCAGTTCTTC. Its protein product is CAIQQGSYNEQFF.

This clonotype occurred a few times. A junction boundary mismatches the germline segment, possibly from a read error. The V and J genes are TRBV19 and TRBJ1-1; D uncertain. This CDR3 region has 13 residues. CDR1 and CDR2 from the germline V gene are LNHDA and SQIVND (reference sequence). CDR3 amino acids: CASTAGPNTEAFF. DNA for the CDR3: TGTGCCAGTACAGCAGGACCGAACACTGAAGCTTTTTTT.

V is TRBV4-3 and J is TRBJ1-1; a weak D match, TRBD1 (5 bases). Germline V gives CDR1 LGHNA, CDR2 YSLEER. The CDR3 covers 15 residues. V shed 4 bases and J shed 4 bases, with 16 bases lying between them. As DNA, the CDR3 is TGCGCCAGCAGCCCCCAAGGGGTATATGGCACTGAAGCTTTCTTT. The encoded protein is CASSPQGVYGTEAFF.

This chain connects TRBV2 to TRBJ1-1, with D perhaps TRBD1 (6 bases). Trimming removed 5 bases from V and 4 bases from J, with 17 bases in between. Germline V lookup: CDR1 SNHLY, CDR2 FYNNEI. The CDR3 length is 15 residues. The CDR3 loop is CASSSGEDSPTEAFF. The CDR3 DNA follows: TGTGCCAGCAGTTCCGGGGAGGACAGTCCCACTGAAGCTTTCTTT.